The rows below give T cell receptor beta chains drawn from one sample of a study of cytomegalovirus exposure and HLA in healthy donors. The protocol was immunoSEQ multiplex PCR, while the TCRdb copy is restricted to in-frame clones and leaves out a portion. Of about 150,000 clones in the sample, 65% to 90% were seen once. Sequencing was carried out using PBMCs. Source of these receptors: a man aged 18-30 years in good health and CMV-seropositive. CDR3s include the opening cysteine and the closing phenylalanine or tryptophan. The order of the fields is clone size, V gene, J gene, D gene, CDR3 protein, CDR3 DNA. D genes are given only for firm matches. Some rows mark clone size as missing; the rest say once, few, many or name a class of expanded clone.

size: -; V: TRBV7-2; J: TRBJ1-2; D: TRBD1; CDR3: CASSLAARTGEYGGYTF; DNA: TGTGCCAGCAGCTTAGCCGCCCGGACAGGGGAATATGGTGGCTACACCTTC
size: -; V: TRBV25-1; J: TRBJ1-1; D: -; CDR3: CASSESDRNTEAFF; DNA: TGTGCCAGCAGTGAATCTGACAGGAACACTGAAGCTTTCTTT
size: -; V: TRBV12-5; J: TRBJ2-3; D: -; CDR3: CASGLVRVTPDTQYF; DNA: TGTGCTAGTGGTTTGGTCCGGGTCACTCCGGATACGCAGTATTTT
size: -; V: TRBV5-4; J: TRBJ2-7; D: TRBD2; CDR3: CASSLGLAVFSYEQYF; DNA: TGTGCCAGCAGCTTGGGACTAGCGGTTTTTTCCTACGAGCAGTACTTC
size: -; V: TRBV7-3; J: TRBJ2-1; D: TRBD2; CDR3: CASSYPSSGGAAMLDEQFF; DNA: TGTGCCAGCAGCTACCCATCTAGCGGGGGGGCCGCAATGCTTGATGAGCAGTTCTTC
size: -; V: TRBV6-4; J: TRBJ2-1; D: TRBD2; CDR3: CASSDLTSGANEQFF; DNA: TGTGCCAGCAGTGACTTAACTAGCGGGGCAAATGAGCAGTTCTTC
size: -; V: TRBV5-1; J: TRBJ2-3; D: TRBD2; CDR3: CASSPGLSGTADTQYF; DNA: TGCGCCAGCAGCCCCGGCCTTAGCGGGACGGCAGATACGCAGTATTTT
size: -; V: TRBV9; J: TRBJ2-1; D: TRBD2; CDR3: CASSVGSGVPNEQFF; DNA: TGTGCCAGCAGCGTAGGGAGCGGGGTCCCCAATGAGCAGTTCTTC
size: -; V: TRBV5-4; J: TRBJ1-2; D: TRBD1; CDR3: CASSFGTGEIRGYTF; DNA: TGTGCCAGCAGTTTCGGGACAGGGGAAATCCGTGGCTACACCTTC
size: few; V: TRBV14; J: TRBJ2-5; D: TRBD2; CDR3: CASSQLMVAGLETQYF; DNA: TGTGCCAGCAGCCAATTAATGGTAGCGGGACTAGAGACCCAGTACTTC
size: -; V: TRBV12-5; J: TRBJ2-7; D: -; CDR3: CASGFSNYEQYF; DNA: TGTGCTAGTGGTTTCAGTAACTACGAGCAGTACTTC
size: -; V: TRBV29-1; J: TRBJ2-5; D: -; CDR3: CSGLAQETQYF; DNA: TGCAGCGGGCTAGCCCAAGAGACCCAGTACTTC